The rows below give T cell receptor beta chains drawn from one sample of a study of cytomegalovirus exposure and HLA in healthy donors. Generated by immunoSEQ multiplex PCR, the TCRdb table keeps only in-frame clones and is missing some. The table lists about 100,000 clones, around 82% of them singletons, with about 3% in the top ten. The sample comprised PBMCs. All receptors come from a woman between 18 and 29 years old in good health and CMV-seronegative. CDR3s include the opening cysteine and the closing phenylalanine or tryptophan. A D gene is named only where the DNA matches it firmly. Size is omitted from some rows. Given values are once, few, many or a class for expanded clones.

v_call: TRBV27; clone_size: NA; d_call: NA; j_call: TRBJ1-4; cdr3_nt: TGTGCCAGCGCACCCGGGTGGGAGGCTAATGAAAAACTGTTTTTT; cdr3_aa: CASAPGWEANEKLFF
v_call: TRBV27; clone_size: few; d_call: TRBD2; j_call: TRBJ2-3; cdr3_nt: TGTGCCAGCAGCCCGGGACTAGCCCTCACAGATACGCAGTATTTT; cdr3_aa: CASSPGLALTDTQYF
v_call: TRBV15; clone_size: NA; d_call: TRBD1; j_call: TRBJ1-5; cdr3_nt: TGTGCCACCAGCAGGGACAGGGGGCGGAATCAGCCCCAGCATTTT; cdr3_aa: CATSRDRGRNQPQHF
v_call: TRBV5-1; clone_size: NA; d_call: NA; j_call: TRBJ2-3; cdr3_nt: TGCGCCAGCAGCTTGGGTACAGGGTCGTTGACAGATACGCAGTATTTT; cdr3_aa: CASSLGTGSLTDTQYF
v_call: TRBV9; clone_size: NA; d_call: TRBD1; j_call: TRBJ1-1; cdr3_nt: TGTGCCAGCAGCGTATTAACCGGGACAGTTGAAGCTTTCTTT; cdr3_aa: CASSVLTGTVEAFF
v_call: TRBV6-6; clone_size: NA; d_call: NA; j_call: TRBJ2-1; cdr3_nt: TGTGCCAGCAGTTATAATGAGATCAATGAGCAGTTCTTC; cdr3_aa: CASSYNEINEQFF
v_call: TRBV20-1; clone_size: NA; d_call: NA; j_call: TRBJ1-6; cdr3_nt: TGCAGTGTTTTAGACCTCCACTTT; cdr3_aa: CSVLDLHF
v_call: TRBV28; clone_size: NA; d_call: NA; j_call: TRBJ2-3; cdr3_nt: TGTGCCAGCAGTGGGACAAGGACGACAGATACGCAGTATTTT; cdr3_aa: CASSGTRTTDTQYF
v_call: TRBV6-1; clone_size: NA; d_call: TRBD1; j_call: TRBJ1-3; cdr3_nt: TGTGCCAGCAGTGTGGGACAGAGCTCTGGAAACACCATATATTTT; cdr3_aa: CASSVGQSSGNTIYF
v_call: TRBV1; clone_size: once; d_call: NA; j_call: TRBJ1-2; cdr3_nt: TGCACCAGCAGCCATCAGGGGCTAGGCTACACCTTC; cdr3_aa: CTSSHQGLGYTF
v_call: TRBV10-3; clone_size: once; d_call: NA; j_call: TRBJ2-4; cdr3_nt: TGTGCCATCAGTGATGACAGAAACATTCAGTACTTC; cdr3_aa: CAISDDRNIQYF
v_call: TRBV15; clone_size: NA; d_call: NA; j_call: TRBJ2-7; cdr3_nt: TGTGCCACCAGCAGAGATAGGAGTGGAACCTACGAGCAGTACTTC; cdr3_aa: CATSRDRSGTYEQYF
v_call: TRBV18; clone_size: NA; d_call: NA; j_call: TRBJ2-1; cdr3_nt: TGTGCCAGCTCACCACCGGGGCAGGGATACAATGAGCAGTTCTTC; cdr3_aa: CASSPPGQGYNEQFF
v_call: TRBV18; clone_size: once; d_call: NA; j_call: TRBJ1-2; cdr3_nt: TGTGCCAGCTCAATCCTCCGCGGGGACGGATATCGGGGCTACACCTTC; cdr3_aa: CASSILRGDGYRGYTF
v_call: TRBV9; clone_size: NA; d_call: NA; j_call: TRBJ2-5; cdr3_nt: TGTGCCAGCAGCGGGGAAGATGGAGCTGGGGGGGAGACCCAGTACTTC; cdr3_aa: CASSGEDGAGGETQYF
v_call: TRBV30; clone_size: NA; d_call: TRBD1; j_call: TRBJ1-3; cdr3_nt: TGTGCCTGTCACAAGGGACAGTTGGGACCCTCTGGAAACACCATATATTTT; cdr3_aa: CACHKGQLGPSGNTIYF
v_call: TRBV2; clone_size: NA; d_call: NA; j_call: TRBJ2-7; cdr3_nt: TGTGCCAGCAGTGTGGGCAGATCCTACGAGCAGTACTTC; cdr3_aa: CASSVGRSYEQYF
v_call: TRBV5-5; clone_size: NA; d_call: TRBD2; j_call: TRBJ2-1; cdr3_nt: TGTGCCAGCAGCCTAAGCGGGGGGGCCGTTGGAATCTGGTTCTTC; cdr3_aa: CASSLSGGAVGIWFF
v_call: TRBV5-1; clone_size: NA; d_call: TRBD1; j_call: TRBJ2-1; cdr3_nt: TGCGCCAGCAGCGAGGACCCGGGACAGGGTTTCGGTGAGCAGTTCTTC; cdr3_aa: CASSEDPGQGFGEQFF
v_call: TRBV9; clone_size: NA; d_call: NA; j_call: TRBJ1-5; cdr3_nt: TGTGCCAGCAGCGGCAGTTCAGGGAATCAGCCCCAGCATTTT; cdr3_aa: CASSGSSGNQPQHF
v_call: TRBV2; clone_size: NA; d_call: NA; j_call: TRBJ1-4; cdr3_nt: TGTGCCAGCAGCCCCCGGGGGATGGATAAGATGTTTGAAAAACTGTTTTTT; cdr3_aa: CASSPRGMDKMFEKLFF
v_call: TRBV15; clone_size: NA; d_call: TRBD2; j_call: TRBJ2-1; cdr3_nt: TGTGCCACCAGAGTTGAGCGGGGGGCTTACAATGAGCAGTTCTTC; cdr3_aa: CATRVERGAYNEQFF
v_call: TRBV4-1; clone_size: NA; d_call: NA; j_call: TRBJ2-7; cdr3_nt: TGCGCCAGCAGCCAGTCCAGGGGTACGGTGGCGCAGTACTTC; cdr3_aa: CASSQSRGTVAQYF
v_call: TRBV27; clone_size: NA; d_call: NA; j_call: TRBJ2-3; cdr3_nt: TGTGCCAGCAGTCTAAGGATGACAGGCCCAGATACGCAGTATTTT; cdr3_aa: CASSLRMTGPDTQYF
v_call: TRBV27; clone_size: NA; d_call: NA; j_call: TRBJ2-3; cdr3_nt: TGTGCCAGCAGTTTGAGGGGGATCACAGATACGCAGTATTTT; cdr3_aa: CASSLRGITDTQYF
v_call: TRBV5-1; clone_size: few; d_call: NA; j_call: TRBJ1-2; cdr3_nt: TGCGCCAGCAGCTTGGACAGGAACGGCTACACCTTC; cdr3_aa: CASSLDRNGYTF
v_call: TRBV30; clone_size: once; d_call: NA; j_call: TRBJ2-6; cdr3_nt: TGTGCCTGGGAGAAAAGAGGCTCTGGGGCCAACGTCCTGACTTTC; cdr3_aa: CAWEKRGSGANVLTF
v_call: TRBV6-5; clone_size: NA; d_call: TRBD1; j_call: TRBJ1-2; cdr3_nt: TGTGCCAGCAGTTACGCCGGACAGGCCGGTGGTTATGGCTACACCTTC; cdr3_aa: CASSYAGQAGGYGYTF
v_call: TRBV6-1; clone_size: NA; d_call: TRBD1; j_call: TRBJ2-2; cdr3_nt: TGTGCCAGCCTCCAGGGGACAGGGGCTTCCGGGGAGCTGTTTTTT; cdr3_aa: CASLQGTGASGELFF
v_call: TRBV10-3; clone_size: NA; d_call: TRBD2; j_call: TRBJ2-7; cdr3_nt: TGTGCCATCAGTGACCTTTCTGGGACTAGCTACGAGCAGTACTTC; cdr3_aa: CAISDLSGTSYEQYF